This T cell receptor (beta chain) originates from a study of cytomegalovirus exposure and HLA in healthy donors. Study-wide results and caveats: In a later analysis, about 17,000 TCR beta sequences were associated with HLA alleles at 0.05 false discovery rate. Earlier results showed most TCR beta V segments being productive about 87% or about 30% of the time. As was reported, the HLA-A and HLA-B alleles of most subjects were accurately predicted from TCR beta sequences.

About this clone: The antigen remains unidentified.

A multiplex PCR was run with 60 Vbeta primers and 13 Jbeta primers. Measured with immunoSEQ multiplex PCR; TCRdb has only the in-frame clones, and not every one. Here the sample spans more than 95,000 clones, 70% to 85% being singletons. CDR1 and CDR2 (germline): SGHNT, YENEEA. The CDR3 is 14 residues long. The V end was cut by 6 bases, the J end by 1 base, with 9 bases between. The genes are TRBV11-3 and TRBJ2-2; D unresolved. Sequencing was performed on PBMCs. The receptor's source is a middle-aged man in good health and CMV-seropositive. The DNA for the CDR3 is TGTGCCAGCAGTCGAACCAGGAACACCGGGGAGCTGTTTTTT. Its translation is CASSRTRNTGELFF.